This section outlines one T cell receptor beta chain sequence together with its context. The data derive from a study of OX40 agonist ivuxolimab in advanced cancers. V lost 3 bases and J 6 bases, leaving 9 bases between the germline ends. The germline gives CDR1 MGHRA, CDR2 YSYEKL. The CDR3 sequence is 12 residues long. Method: immunoSEQ multiplex PCR; TCRdb's copy keeps in-frame clones and lacks some. The repertoire holds more than 10,000 clones, with roughly 84% as singletons. The gene calls are TRBV4-1 and TRBJ2-7; maybe TRBD1 (6 bases). Sequencing used CD4+ or CD8+ T cells sorted from blood, obtained in a trial of the OX40 agonist ivuxolimab. This clonotype was sampled from an adult with an advanced solid tumor such as melanoma, head and neck, liver or kidney cancer. DNA of the CDR3: TGCGCCAGCAGCCAGACAGGTTCCGAGCAGTACTTC. It translates to CASSQTGSEQYF.